The 18 T cell receptor beta chains in this list originate from one sample, sequenced in a study of early T cells in non-severe SARS-CoV-2 infection. TCRdb re-called the 5' RACE reads through MiXCR, storing one row per CDR3 protein. The table includes tens of thousands of distinct CDR3 sequences, around 15% detected once. The sequencing sample was made of whole blood. These receptors were obtained from an adult who was a healthcare worker with PCR-confirmed SARS-CoV-2 infection or an uninfected control (not recorded which).

Comment on this clonotype: Since a much larger clone is just one base distant, this may be a read error. This chain uses TRBV7-9 with TRBJ2-3; D gene ambiguous. Germline V CDR1 and CDR2: SEHNR, FQNEAQ (reference sequence). This CDR3 is 14 amino acids long. CDR3 in DNA: TGTGCCTGCAGCTTAGGATTTGCCCCAGATACGCAGTATTTT. Its translation is CACSLGFAPDTQYF. Looking up the rest from reference TRBV7-9 and TRBJ2-3 gives the full variable domain: DTGVSQNPRHKITKRGQNVTFRCDPISEHNRLYWYRQTLGQGPEFLTYFQNEAQLEKSRLLSDRFSAERPKGSFSTLEIQRTEQGDSAMYLCACSLGFAPDTQYFGPGTRLTVL.

The chain links TRBV29-1 to TRBJ2-5; D remains ambiguous. Per the germline V gene, CDR1 is SQVTM and CDR2 is ANQGSEA. CDR3 length: 12 residues. With 3 bases removed from V and 4 bases from J, the gap between germline ends came to 9 bases. The CDR3 region has the DNA TGCAGCGTTGATCCTAGTCCAGAGACCCAGTACTTC. It is translated as CSVDPSPETQYF.

In this sample, this clonotype turned up a few times. The CDR3: CASSQEGTGMSHGYTF. The CDR3 nucleotides read TGTGCCAGCAGCCAAGAGGGGACGGGGATGTCGCATGGCTACACCTTC. This chain connects TRBV4-2 to TRBJ1-2; maybe TRBD1 (5 bases). Germline V gene sequence: CDR1 LGHNA, CDR2 YNFKEQ. The CDR3 consists of 16 residues. V lost 0 bases, J lost 6 bases, and 17 bases lay in between.

This clonotype was counted many times. V and J are TRBV7-6 and TRBJ2-5; D remains ambiguous. V was trimmed by 5 bases and J by 1 base, leaving 11 bases between them. This CDR3 has 14 residues. Germline V CDR1 and CDR2: SGHVS, FNYEAQ. CDR3 sequence: CASSPTYSQETQYF. CDR3 bases: TGTGCCAGCAGCCCGACCTACTCCCAAGAGACCCAGTACTTC.

This sequence joins TRBV18 and TRBJ2-3, with D possibly matching TRBD1 (6 bases). V lost 2 bases to trimming and J lost 6 bases, with 15 bases between them. This CDR3 has 15 amino acids. CDR1 and CDR2 (germline): KGHSH, LQKENI. CDR3 residues: CASSPGTIPRDTQYF. CDR3 nucleotide sequence: TGTGCCAGCTCACCAGGGACAATTCCGCGGGATACGCAGTATTTT.

The chain recombines TRBV6-1 with TRBJ1-2; a possible D gene is TRBD1 (6 bases). CDR1 and CDR2 (germline): MNHNS, SASEGT. This CDR3 spans 13 amino acids. The V and J ends lost 2 bases and 6 bases respectively, with 10 bases between them. The CDR3 sequence is CASSEYRADGYTF. The CDR3 region has the DNA TGTGCCAGCAGTGAATACAGGGCCGATGGCTACACCTTC.

The chain uses TRBV19 and TRBJ1-4; the D gene is possibly TRBD1 (5 bases). The CDR3 covers 15 residues. V lost 3 bases to trimming and J lost 4 bases, with 12 bases between them. CDR1 LNHDA and CDR2 SQIVND come from the germline V gene (reference sequence). The CDR3 coding sequence is TGTGCCAGTAGTATTATCAGGGACTTTAATGAAAAACTGTTTTTT. It translates to CASSIIRDFNEKLFF.

This clonotype appeared many times. The chain uses TRBV29-1 and TRBJ2-5; 10 bases match TRBD1. After removal of 7 bases from V and 5 bases from J, the junction contained 7 bases not matched to a gene. Germline lookup yields CDR1 SQVTM and CDR2 ANQGSEA. CDR3 size: 13 residues. Here the CDR3 reads CSARQGAGETQYF. CDR3 in DNA: TGCAGCGCAAGACAGGGGGCTGGTGAGACCCAGTACTTC.

This clonotype was counted between two and nine times. The V gene is TRBV12-3 or TRBV12-4, the J gene TRBJ2-1; 12 nucleotides align to TRBD2. This CDR3 region has 15 residues. The trim removed 6 bases at V and 7 bases at J, leaving 7 bases unmatched. Here the CDR3 DNA reads TGTGCCAGCAGGTCTAGCGGGAGGGCCTTAAATGAGCAGTTCTTC. Its protein product is CASRSSGRALNEQFF.

The chain couples TRBV13 to TRBJ2-1; D not certain. The CDR3 contains 14 residues. The V and J ends lost 5 bases and 0 bases respectively, with 8 bases between them. Germline-derived CDR1 and CDR2 are PRHDT and FYEKMQ (reference sequence). The CDR3 here is CASSPRDSYNEQFF. CDR3 nucleotide sequence: TGTGCCAGCAGCCCTAGGGACTCCTACAATGAGCAGTTCTTC.

This clonotype has at least ten counts. This sequence joins TRBV29-1 and TRBJ1-2, with 8 bases identical to TRBD1. Per germline, CDR1 SQVTM and CDR2 ANQGSEA. Trimming at V came to 7 bases and at J to 8 bases, leaving 12 bases not matched to a gene. The CDR3 consists of 13 residues. The CDR3 loop reads CSGSTGELEGYTF. The CDR3 region has the DNA TGCAGCGGTTCGACAGGGGAGCTAGAAGGCTACACCTTC.

This clonotype was counted between two and nine times. J is TRBJ2-5 and V is TRBV20-1; 8 bases fit TRBD2. This CDR3 spans 14 amino acids. Germline V gene lookup returns CDR1 DFQATT and CDR2 SNEGSKA (reference sequence). Trimming cost V 3 bases and J 4 bases; bases outside gene matches: 7. The CDR3 DNA is TGCAGTGCTAGCGGTCGGGGGGGGATAGAGACCCAGTACTTC. It is translated as CSASGRGGIETQYF.

The sample holds a few counts of this clonotype. The chain has TRBV2 and TRBJ2-5, with 9 nucleotides matching TRBD2. The germline gives CDR1 SNHLY, CDR2 FYNNEI. The CDR3 loop spans 14 amino acids. V shed 2 bases and J 5 bases; nucleotides not matched to a gene: 3. CDR3 region: CASSELAGGETQYF. CDR3 nucleotides: TGTGCCAGCAGTGAATTGGCGGGAGGGGAGACCCAGTACTTC.

This clonotype was seen repeatedly, ten times or more. The chain uses TRBV19 and TRBJ2-4; weak D call: TRBD2 (6 bases). V was pared by 6 bases and J by 0 bases, with 15 bases between. The germline V gene has CDR1 LNHDA and CDR2 SQIVND (reference sequence). This CDR3 region has 16 residues. CDR3 in amino acids: CASSSGRGLAKNIQYF. Here the CDR3 DNA reads TGTGCCAGTAGCTCAGGACGGGGGTTAGCCAAAAACATTCAGTACTTC.

This clonotype was seen a handful of times. The rearrangement uses TRBV30 and TRBJ1-5, with D possibly matching TRBD1 (6 bases). Trimming cost V 1 base and J 2 bases, with 18 bases left between them. The CDR3 covers 17 residues. CDR1 and CDR2 from the germline V gene are GTSNPN and SVGIG (reference sequence). The CDR3 loop reads CAWSARGGQVGNQPQHF. The CDR3 DNA sequence: TGTGCCTGGAGTGCCCGGGGGGGGCAGGTTGGCAATCAGCCCCAGCATTTT.

The rearrangement joins TRBV11-2 to TRBJ2-1; TRBD2 aligns across 7 bases. Germline loops: CDR1 SGHAT, CDR2 FQNNGV. With 3 bases clipped from V and 7 bases from J, the junction kept 6 bases outside the gene matches. This CDR3 is 14 amino acids long. The CDR3 spells CASSFQLAANEQFF. The CDR3 coding sequence is TGTGCCAGCAGCTTCCAGCTAGCGGCGAATGAGCAGTTCTTC.

This clonotype was counted a few times. The V gene is TRBV28, the J gene TRBJ2-5, with a tentative D call TRBD1 (7 bases). Germline V gene lookup returns CDR1 MDHEN and CDR2 SYDVKM. The CDR3 is 15 residues long. V was trimmed by 5 bases and J by 1 base, leaving 14 bases between them. CDR3 region: CASSAQGGGQETQYF. The CDR3 DNA is TGTGCCAGCAGTGCTCAGGGGGGAGGCCAAGAGACCCAGTACTTC.

The chain couples TRBV11-3 to TRBJ1-3, with unresolved D. Looked up from germline, CDR1 is SGHNT and CDR2 is YENEEA. This CDR3 is built from 13 residues. Deletions cut 2 bases from V and 11 bases from J, with 13 bases between. The CDR3: CASSLNRGGAIYF. The CDR3 region has the DNA TGTGCCAGCAGCTTAAACCGGGGAGGTGCCATATATTTT.